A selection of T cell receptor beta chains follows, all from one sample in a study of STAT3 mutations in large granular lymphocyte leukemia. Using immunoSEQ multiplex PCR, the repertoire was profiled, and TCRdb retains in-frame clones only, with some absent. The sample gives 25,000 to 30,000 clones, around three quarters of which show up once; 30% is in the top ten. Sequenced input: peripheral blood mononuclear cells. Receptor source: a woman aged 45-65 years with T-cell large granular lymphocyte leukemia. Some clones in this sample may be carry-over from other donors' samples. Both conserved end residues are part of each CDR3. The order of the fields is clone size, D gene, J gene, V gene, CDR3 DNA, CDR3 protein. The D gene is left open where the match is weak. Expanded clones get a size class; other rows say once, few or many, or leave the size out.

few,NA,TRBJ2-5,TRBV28,TGTGCCAGCAGTACCCACGGGGGACGGCTACAAGAGACCCAGTACTTC,CASSTHGGRLQETQYF
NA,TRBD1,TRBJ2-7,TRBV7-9,TGTGCCAGCAGCTTAGGAATGGACAGGGACTACGAGCAGTACTTC,CASSLGMDRDYEQYF
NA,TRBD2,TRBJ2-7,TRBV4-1,TGCGCCAGCAGCCAAGAATTGGCGGGAGGGTACGAGCAGTACTTC,CASSQELAGGYEQYF
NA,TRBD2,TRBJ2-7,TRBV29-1,TGCAGCGTAGGACTAGCGGGAGGGCCCTACGAGCAGTACTTC,CSVGLAGGPYEQYF
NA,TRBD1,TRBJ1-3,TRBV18,TGTGCCAGCTCACCCTACGAGGGGGCGGCACGAGGAAACACCATATATTTT,CASSPYEGAARGNTIYF
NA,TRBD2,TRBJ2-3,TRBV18,TGTGCCAGCTCACCACCGGGACTAGCGGGAGCGGCAGATACGCAGTATTTT,CASSPPGLAGAADTQYF
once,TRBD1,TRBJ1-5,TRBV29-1,TGCAGCGTGAGGACAGGGGTTCAGCCCCAGCATTTT,CSVRTGVQPQHF
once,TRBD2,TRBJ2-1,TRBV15,TGTGCCACCAGCGGATCATTTATAGCGGGAGGGAACAATGAGCAGTTCTTC,CATSGSFIAGGNNEQFF
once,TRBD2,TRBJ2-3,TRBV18,TGTGCCAGCTCACCACCGACCGGGAGGGCGCAGTATTTT,CASSPPTGRAQYF
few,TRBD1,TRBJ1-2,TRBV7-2,TGTGCCAGCAGCTTAGGGGGGACAGGGGTCAACGGCTACACCTTC,CASSLGGTGVNGYTF
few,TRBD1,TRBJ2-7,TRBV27,TGTGCCAGCAGTGGGGACAGGGTTACGGAGCAGTACTTC,CASSGDRVTEQYF
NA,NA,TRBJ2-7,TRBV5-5,TGTGCCAGCAGCTTGGTAGGGGACGGGTCCTACGAGCAGTACTTC,CASSLVGDGSYEQYF
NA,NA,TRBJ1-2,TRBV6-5,TGTGCCAGCAGCCTCAGGGCCCTCTATGGCTACACCTTC,CASSLRALYGYTF
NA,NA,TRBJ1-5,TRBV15,TGTGCCACCAGCAGAGATAAGGGGGGGCGGGGGCAGCCCCAGCATTTT,CATSRDKGGRGQPQHF
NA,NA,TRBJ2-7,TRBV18,TGTGCCAGCTCACCACGGGGGGCGCGTTGGGAGCAGTACTTC,CASSPRGARWEQYF
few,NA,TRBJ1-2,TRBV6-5,TGTGCCAGCAGTTACGGGGGCAGGGGAACGTATGGCTACACCTTC,CASSYGGRGTYGYTF
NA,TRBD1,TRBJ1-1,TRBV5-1,TGCGCCAGCAGGCAGGGGGGACGGGTAACTGAAGCTTTCTTT,CASRQGGRVTEAFF
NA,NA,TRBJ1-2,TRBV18,TGTGCCAGCTCACCGTCGGATTATTATGGCTACACCTTC,CASSPSDYYGYTF
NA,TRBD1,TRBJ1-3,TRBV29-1,TGCAGCGTCGGACAGGACTCTGGAAACACCATATATTTT,CSVGQDSGNTIYF
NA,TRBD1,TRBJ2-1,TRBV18,TGTGCCAGCTCATCGGGACAGCACAATGAGCAGTTCTTC,CASSSGQHNEQFF
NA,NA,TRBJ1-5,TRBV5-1,TGCGCCAGCAGCTTGTGGGGCGATCAGCCCCAGCATTTT,CASSLWGDQPQHF
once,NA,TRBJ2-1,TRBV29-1,TGCAGCGGTAGTTACAATGAGGAGCAGTTCTTC,CSGSYNEEQFF
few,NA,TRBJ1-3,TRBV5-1,TGCGCCAGCAGCTTGGGGCAGGGAAAGGCTGGAAACACCATATATTTT,CASSLGQGKAGNTIYF
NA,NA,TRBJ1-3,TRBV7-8,TGTGCCAGCAGCTCCCACCCTCGGAACACCATATATTTT,CASSSHPRNTIYF
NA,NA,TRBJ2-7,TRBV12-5,TGTGCTAGTGGTTTGGTCATGGGTGACAGCTCCTACGAGCAGTACTTC,CASGLVMGDSSYEQYF
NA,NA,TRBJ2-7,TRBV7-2,TGTGCCAGCAGCTTAGGTTCGGGGGTCTACGAGCAGTACTTC,CASSLGSGVYEQYF
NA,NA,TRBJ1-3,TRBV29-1,TGCAGCGTTGAAATATGGGCGTTACACTCTGGAAACACCATATATTTT,CSVEIWALHSGNTIYF
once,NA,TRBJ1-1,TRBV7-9,TGTGCCAGCAGCTTATCCTCGAACACTGAAGCTTTCTTT,CASSLSSNTEAFF
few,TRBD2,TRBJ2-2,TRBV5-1,TGCGCCAGCAGCCCCGGACTAGCGGGAGCAGGGGCCGGGGAGCTGTTTTTT,CASSPGLAGAGAGELFF
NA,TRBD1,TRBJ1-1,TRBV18,TGTGCCAGCTCAGGGGGACAGGGGAACACTGAAGCTTTCTTT,CASSGGQGNTEAFF
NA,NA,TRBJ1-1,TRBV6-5,TGTGCCAGCAGTTACGGGATATCCACTGAAGCTTTCTTT,CASSYGISTEAFF
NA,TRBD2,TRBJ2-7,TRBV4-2,TGTGCCAGCAGCTCGCGACTAGCGGGCTCCTACGAGCAGTACTTC,CASSSRLAGSYEQYF
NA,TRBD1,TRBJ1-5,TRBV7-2,TGTGCCAGCAGATACGACAGGGCCAATCAGCCCCAGCATTTT,CASRYDRANQPQHF
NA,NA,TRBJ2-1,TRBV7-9,TGTGCCAGCAGCTTCAACAATGAGCAGTTCTTC,CASSFNNEQFF
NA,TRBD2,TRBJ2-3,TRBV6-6,TGTGCCAGCAGTCTCAGAGGCGGGAGGGGAACAGATACGCAGTATTTT,CASSLRGGRGTDTQYF
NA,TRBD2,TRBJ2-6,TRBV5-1,TGCGCCAGCTTCCGCGGGAGTAGAACTGGGGCCAACGTCCTGACTTTC,CASFRGSRTGANVLTF
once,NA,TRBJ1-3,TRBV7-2,TGTGCCAGCAGCTTAGCGCCAAAAGGCTCTGGAAACACCATATATTTT,CASSLAPKGSGNTIYF
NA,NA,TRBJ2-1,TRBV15,TGTGCCACCACCGTGCAGGAGCTGGACAATGAGCAGTTCTTC,CATTVQELDNEQFF
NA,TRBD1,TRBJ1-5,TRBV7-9,TGTGCCAGCAGCGGTTGGGCAGGGGGAGTTAGCAATCAGCCCCAGCATTTT,CASSGWAGGVSNQPQHF
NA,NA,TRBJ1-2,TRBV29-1,TGCAGCGTTGAGACGGACTATGGCTACACCTTC,CSVETDYGYTF
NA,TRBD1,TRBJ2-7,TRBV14,TGTGCCAGCAGCCCGCACAGGGGATCATTCCCCTACGAGCAGTACTTC,CASSPHRGSFPYEQYF
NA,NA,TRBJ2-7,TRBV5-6,TGTGCCAGCAGCTTGGGACCATCCAAGGAGCAGTACTTC,CASSLGPSKEQYF
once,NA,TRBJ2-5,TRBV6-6,TGTGCCAGCAGTTACGGACAGAACCAAGAGACCCAGTACTTC,CASSYGQNQETQYF
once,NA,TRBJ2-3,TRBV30,TGTGCCTGCAGGCAGCGGGCTAGCACAGATACGCAGTATTTT,CACRQRASTDTQYF
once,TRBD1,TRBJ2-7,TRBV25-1,TGTGCCAGCTCTCGGACAGGTACCTACGAGCAGTACTTC,CASSRTGTYEQYF
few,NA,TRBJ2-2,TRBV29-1,TGCAGCGTTGAAGGGGCGGCTAGAATCGGCGGGGAGCTGTTTTTT,CSVEGAARIGGELFF
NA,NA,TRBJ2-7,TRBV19,TGTGCCAGTAGCGGGGACAAGTCCTACGAGCAGTACTTC,CASSGDKSYEQYF
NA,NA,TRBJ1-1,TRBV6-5,TGTGCCAGCAGTACAGACAGGACCTTGAACACTGAAGCTTTCTTT,CASSTDRTLNTEAFF